The present T cell receptor (beta chain) was sequenced within a study of T-cell reconstitution after alpha-beta-depleted transplantation in children. Unique molecular identifiers tagged the TCRbeta library. Each CDR3 protein gets one entry after TCRdb re-called the PCR reads with MiXCR. The sample lists more than 550,000 distinct CDR3 sequences, roughly a tenth occurring once. A few counts support this clonotype. The CDR3 runs to 14 residues. Germline CDR1 reads SGHVS; CDR2 reads FQNEAQ. Trimming took off 5 bases at V and 4 bases at J, with 12 bases between the two ends. This specimen was PBMCs from the stem cell graft donor, taken from the stem cell graft. This clonotype was obtained from a human donor who donated a stem cell graft to a child with acute myeloid leukemia. The V gene is TRBV7-8, the J gene TRBJ2-1; the D is unclear. As DNA, the CDR3 is TGTGCCAGCAGCGACGGTACTTTATACAATGAGCAGTTCTTC. Translating it yields CASSDGTLYNEQFF.